The clone carrying this T cell receptor beta chain showed up just a few times. The antigen is unknown. This specimen belongs to a study of T cell repertoires in cytomegalovirus infection. Study summary: TCR beta signatures that were public indicated CMV infection and matching HLA type. Findings of the study overall: The cumulative frequency of public TCR beta families identified carriers of CMV plus the relevant HLA. The study found HLA-C-restricted CMV-specific TCR beta clonotypes dominating the ex vivo response.

TCRdb itself ran the reads through MiXCR, one entry per CDR3 protein. This sample has about 600,000 distinct CDR3 sequences, with approximately 24% found just once. This CDR3 has 15 residues. Germline V gene data show CDR1 as SGHTA and CDR2 as FQGNSA. V was shortened by 3 bases and J by 5 bases, with 16 bases between the two germline ends. V gene TRBV7-2 combines with J gene TRBJ1-2; D possibly corresponds to TRBD1 (5 bases). The clonotype comes from a human donor in good health (CMV status not recorded). Some clones in this sample may be carry-over from other donors' samples. Source material: CD8+ T cells from PBMCs. As DNA, the CDR3 is TGTGCCAGCAGCTTTTTCGGGGGAGATGGGTATGGCTACACCTTC. This sequence encodes CASSFFGGDGYGYTF.